This entry lists 9 T cell receptor beta chains sequenced from one sample in a study of blood T cells in healthy people across ages (dated by TCRdb to about 2015). Library preparation employed 5' RACE. The sequencer listed for this sample is Illumina HiSeq 2500. A second about 7 to 12 cycle PCR used a sample-barcoded 5' primer and a J-beta primer mix. TCRdb reran the public reads through fastp at Q25 and MiXCR, keeping productive beta chains. Each entry is one CDR3 protein sequence, shown with its most common DNA and genes. Across this sample there are 1.5 million to 2 million distinct CDR3 sequences, with roughly 32% seen only once. The ten largest clones take up approximately 10% of the sample. The sample consisted of blood. These receptors originate from a woman in her 30s in good health.

The chain combines TRBV5-1 with TRBJ2-5, with 9 bases that match TRBD2. TRBJ2-7 matches the DNA end more closely, so the J call is doubtful. In germline, CDR1 is SGHRS, CDR2 YFSETQ. The CDR3 is made up of 15 amino acids. The DNA of the CDR3 is TGCGCCAGCAGCATTAGCGGGAGTACTGGTAGCGAGCAGTACTTC. Amino acid sequence: CASSISGSTGSEQYF.

The chain uses TRBV5-1 and TRBJ2-3; 14 bases align to TRBD2. The CDR3 consists of 18 residues. Germline V gene lookup returns CDR1 SGHRS and CDR2 YFSETQ. The junction had 7 bases not matched to a gene; V was cut back by 0 bases and J by 4 bases. The CDR3 nucleotides read TGCGCCAGCAGCTTGGATCAGGGACTAGCGGGAGCGGCAGATACGCAGTATTTT. This translates into CASSLDQGLAGAADTQYF.

This clonotype was seen only a few times. The gene calls are TRBV6-5 and TRBJ2-3; D not resolved. Trimming removed 0 bases at V and 0 bases at J, with 10 bases between. The CDR3 is 16 amino acids. Germline V lookup: CDR1 MNHEY, CDR2 SVGAGI. CDR3 coding DNA: TGTGCCAGCAGTTACTCACGGCCGACTAGCACAGATACGCAGTATTTT. This gives the protein CASSYSRPTSTDTQYF.

This clonotype was counted a few times. The chain couples TRBV10-3 to TRBJ2-7; the match to TRBD1 covers 7 bases. Germline assignment: CDR1 ENHRY and CDR2 SYGVKD. This CDR3 has 13 amino acids. Losses at the gene ends were 6 bases for V and 6 bases for J; bases not matched to a gene: 8. The CDR3 coding sequence is TGTGCCATCAGGGGGGACAGTTCTGGCGAGCAGTACTTC. As protein: CAIRGDSSGEQYF.

This chain uses TRBV20-1 with TRBJ1-2, with TRBD1 as a possible D gene (5 bases). The CDR3 has 14 amino acids. CDR1 is DFQATT and CDR2 is SNEGSKA in the germline V gene (reference sequence). The ends were cut back, 5 bases at V and 1 base at J, with 14 bases in the middle. CDR3 nucleotide sequence: TGCAGTGCTGTACAGGATACCTTTAACTATGGCTACACCTTC. This sequence encodes CSAVQDTFNYGYTF.

This clonotype was picked up one time. The CDR3 DNA follows: TGTGCCAGCAGTTCCTCTAGCGGGGGGGAGGGAGAAACGTTCTTC. Its protein product is CASSSSSGGEGETFF. The V gene is TRBV12-3 or TRBV12-4, the J gene TRBJ2-1; TRBD2 agrees at 12 bases. This CDR3 is built from 15 residues. The V gene end was trimmed by 4 bases and the J gene end by 15 bases; junction bases not matched to a gene: 13.

The chain uses TRBV7-8 and TRBJ2-5; D gene uncertain. Germline CDR1 is SGHVS and CDR2 is FQNEAQ. Trimming removed 4 bases at V and 2 bases at J, with 11 bases between. The CDR3 loop spans 14 amino acids. In DNA, the CDR3 is TGTGCCAGCAGCTGGAAATACTCTCAAGAGACCCAGTACTTC. Translation: CASSWKYSQETQYF.

This clonotype occurred a few times. The rearrangement uses TRBV2 and TRBJ2-5; unclear D gene. This CDR3 region has 15 residues. Per the germline V gene, CDR1 is SNHLY and CDR2 is FYNNEI. The ends were cut back, 6 bases at V and 1 base at J, with 15 bases in the middle. The CDR3 loop reads CASRLEVVPQETQYF. DNA of the CDR3: TGTGCCAGCAGATTAGAAGTGGTACCCCAAGAGACCCAGTACTTC.

The gene calls are TRBV7-2 and TRBJ2-7; D tentatively fits TRBD1 or TRBD2 (5 bases each). The CDR3 spans 15 residues. The V end was cut by 3 bases, the J end by 3 bases, with 15 bases between. Germline values: CDR1 SGHTA, CDR2 FQGNSA. In DNA, the CDR3 is TGTGCCAGCAGCTTTTCGTCAGGGACGTACTACGAGCAGTACTTC. It translates to CASSFSSGTYYEQYF.